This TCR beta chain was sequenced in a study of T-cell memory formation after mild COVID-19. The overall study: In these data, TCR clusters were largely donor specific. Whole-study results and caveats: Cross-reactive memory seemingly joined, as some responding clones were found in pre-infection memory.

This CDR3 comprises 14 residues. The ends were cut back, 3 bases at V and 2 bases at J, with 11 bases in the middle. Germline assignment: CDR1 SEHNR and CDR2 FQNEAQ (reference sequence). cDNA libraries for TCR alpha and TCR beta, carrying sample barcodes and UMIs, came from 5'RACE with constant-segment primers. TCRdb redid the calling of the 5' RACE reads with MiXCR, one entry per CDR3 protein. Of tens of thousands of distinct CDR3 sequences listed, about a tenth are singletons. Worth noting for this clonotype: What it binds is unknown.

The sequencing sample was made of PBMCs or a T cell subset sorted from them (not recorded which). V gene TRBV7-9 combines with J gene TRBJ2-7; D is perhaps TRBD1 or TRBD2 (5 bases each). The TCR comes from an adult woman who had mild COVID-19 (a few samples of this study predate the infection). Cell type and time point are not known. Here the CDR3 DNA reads TGTGCCAGCAGCTTTCCTGGGGGTACCTACGAGCAGTACTTC. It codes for CASSFPGGTYEQYF.